This is a list of T cell receptor beta chains from one sample in a study of beta chain features in type 1 diabetes. This table comes from immunoSEQ multiplex PCR, and its TCRdb copy is limited to in-frame clones, with some not included. The sample contains roughly 280,000 clones, around 24% of which appear only once. The sequenced sample consisted of naive CD4+ T cells from blood. These receptors were collected from a woman under 40 with type 1 diabetes. Both conserved end residues are part of each CDR3. The D gene is left open where the match is weak. Only some rows state a clone size, as once, few, many or a class for expanded clones.

J: TRBJ1-5; V: TRBV19; D: -; size: -; DNA: TGTGCCAGTAGTAAGGGGATCAATCAGCCCCAGCATTTT; CDR3: CASSKGINQPQHF
J: TRBJ1-1; V: TRBV30; D: -; size: -; DNA: TGTGCCTGGAGTGTACGGGGGAACACTGAAGCTTTCTTT; CDR3: CAWSVRGNTEAFF
J: TRBJ2-1; V: TRBV29-1; D: TRBD2; size: -; DNA: TGCAGCGTCAGAACTAGCGGGAGTCTGGATGAGCAGTTCTTC; CDR3: CSVRTSGSLDEQFF
J: TRBJ2-5; V: TRBV29-1; D: -; size: -; DNA: TGCAGCGGGGGGCGGCCCCAAGAGACCCAGTACTTC; CDR3: CSGGRPQETQYF
J: TRBJ2-7; V: TRBV6-6; D: -; size: few; DNA: TGTGCCAGCAGTTTCCACAGGGAATCCTACGAGCAGTACTTC; CDR3: CASSFHRESYEQYF
J: TRBJ2-7; V: TRBV5-1; D: TRBD1; size: -; DNA: TGCGCCAGCTTCGACAGGGGAGGCTACGAGCAGTACTTC; CDR3: CASFDRGGYEQYF
J: TRBJ2-3; V: TRBV9; D: -; size: few; DNA: TGTGCCAGCAGCGTTTCCTCGGGCACAGATACGCAGTATTTT; CDR3: CASSVSSGTDTQYF
J: TRBJ1-2; V: TRBV29-1; D: -; size: few; DNA: TGCAGCGTTGCCGATGACAGTAACTATGGCTACACCTTC; CDR3: CSVADDSNYGYTF
J: TRBJ2-1; V: TRBV30; D: TRBD1; size: few; DNA: TGTGCCTGGAGTGTCGCCGGGACAGGGGGGCATGAGCAGTTCTTC; CDR3: CAWSVAGTGGHEQFF
J: TRBJ2-7; V: TRBV7-8; D: -; size: few; DNA: TGTGCCAGCAGCTTAGCGACAGGTCCTCCCTACGAGCAGTACTTC; CDR3: CASSLATGPPYEQYF
J: TRBJ1-1; V: TRBV5-1; D: -; size: few; DNA: TGCGCCAGCAGTAGGACAGCGATGAACACTGAAGCTTTCTTT; CDR3: CASSRTAMNTEAFF
J: TRBJ2-1; V: TRBV7-2; D: TRBD1; size: few; DNA: TGTGCCAGCAGCCAGGGACAGACGTACAATGAGCAGTTCTTC; CDR3: CASSQGQTYNEQFF
J: TRBJ1-2; V: TRBV2; D: -; size: few; DNA: TGTGCCAGCAGTGTAAGGGGCCTGTCGTCAGGCTACACCTTC; CDR3: CASSVRGLSSGYTF
J: TRBJ2-5; V: TRBV11-3; D: TRBD2; size: few; DNA: TGTGCCAGCAGCTCGGGGACTAGCGGGGTATCGGGGGAGACCCAGTACTTC; CDR3: CASSSGTSGVSGETQYF
J: TRBJ1-2; V: TRBV18; D: TRBD1; size: -; DNA: TGTGCCAGCTCATCCGACAGGGAAGGGGATGGCTACACCTTC; CDR3: CASSSDREGDGYTF
J: TRBJ1-5; V: TRBV12-5; D: -; size: -; DNA: TGTGCTAGTGGTCGGGACATTAGCAATCAGCCCCAGCATTTT; CDR3: CASGRDISNQPQHF
J: TRBJ1-5; V: TRBV30; D: -; size: few; DNA: TGTGCCTGGAGTAAAGAGGGTGATCAGCCCCAGCATTTT; CDR3: CAWSKEGDQPQHF
J: TRBJ2-5; V: TRBV11-2; D: -; size: -; DNA: TGTGCCAGCAGCTTTACTAGCCAAGAGACCCAGTACTTC; CDR3: CASSFTSQETQYF
J: TRBJ2-6; V: TRBV9; D: -; size: -; DNA: TGTGCCAGCAGCGTAGGTGCGCTCCGCTCTGGGGCCAACGTCCTGACTTTC; CDR3: CASSVGALRSGANVLTF
J: TRBJ1-2; V: TRBV7-9; D: TRBD1; size: -; DNA: TGTGCCAGCAGCTTAGACTTCGGGACAGACACCAGGAACTATGGCTACACCTTC; CDR3: CASSLDFGTDTRNYGYTF
J: TRBJ2-1; V: TRBV5-1; D: TRBD1; size: -; DNA: TGCGCCAGCAGCTTGGCGGCAGGGGGAGAGGAGCAGTTCTTC; CDR3: CASSLAAGGEEQFF
J: TRBJ1-1; V: TRBV5-6; D: TRBD1; size: -; DNA: TGTGCCAGCAGCTTGGTTGGACAGGGCGGCACTGAAGCTTTCTTT; CDR3: CASSLVGQGGTEAFF
J: TRBJ2-3; V: TRBV7-6; D: TRBD2; size: -; DNA: TGTGCCAGCAGCTTCGGACTAGCGGTCACAGATACGCAGTATTTT; CDR3: CASSFGLAVTDTQYF
J: TRBJ2-7; V: TRBV2; D: TRBD2; size: -; DNA: TGTGCCAGCGCGTTAGCGGGAGCCGGGGAGCAGTACTTC; CDR3: CASALAGAGEQYF
J: TRBJ1-2; V: TRBV27; D: TRBD1; size: few; DNA: TGTGCCAGCAGTCGGGACAGGGCAAACTATGGCTACACCTTC; CDR3: CASSRDRANYGYTF
J: TRBJ2-7; V: TRBV28; D: -; size: -; DNA: TGTGCCAGCAGTTTTCGACTTTCCGAGCAGTACTTC; CDR3: CASSFRLSEQYF
J: TRBJ1-1; V: TRBV2; D: TRBD1; size: few; DNA: TGTGCCAGCAGCGACAGGGATATTGAAGCTTTCTTT; CDR3: CASSDRDIEAFF
J: TRBJ2-1; V: TRBV7-3; D: -; size: few; DNA: TGTGCCAGCAGCTTAGCATCGACTTACAATGAGCAGTTCTTC; CDR3: CASSLASTYNEQFF
J: TRBJ2-3; V: TRBV2; D: TRBD2; size: few; DNA: TGTGCCAGCAAATTGACTAGCGGGAGTTCAGATACGCAGTATTTT; CDR3: CASKLTSGSSDTQYF
J: TRBJ1-2; V: TRBV20-1; D: -; size: -; DNA: TGCAGTGTCGGGATGATCTATGGCTACACCTTC; CDR3: CSVGMIYGYTF
J: TRBJ2-7; V: TRBV6-5; D: -; size: -; DNA: TGTGCCAGCAGTAGCTTCTACGAGCAGTACTTC; CDR3: CASSSFYEQYF
J: TRBJ2-7; V: TRBV23-1; D: -; size: few; DNA: TGCGCCAGCAGTCAATCGCCAGGGGCGGGCGAGCAGTACTTC; CDR3: CASSQSPGAGEQYF
J: TRBJ2-7; V: TRBV4-2; D: TRBD2; size: -; DNA: TGTGCCAGCAGCCCCCTCTTCTCTCTTGCGGGAGGTCCCGAGCAGTACTTC; CDR3: CASSPLFSLAGGPEQYF
J: TRBJ1-2; V: TRBV29-1; D: TRBD1; size: -; DNA: TGCAGCGTCAGGACAGGGAACTATGGCTACACCTTC; CDR3: CSVRTGNYGYTF
J: TRBJ2-1; V: TRBV18; D: TRBD2; size: -; DNA: TGTGCCAGCTCACCAGGACTAGCGGATATTAACAATGAGCAGTTCTTC; CDR3: CASSPGLADINNEQFF
J: TRBJ2-1; V: TRBV25-1; D: TRBD2; size: few; DNA: TGTGCCAGCAGTGAATCGACTAGCGGGAGGGAAAATGAGCAGTTCTTC; CDR3: CASSESTSGRENEQFF
J: TRBJ2-5; V: TRBV5-6; D: -; size: -; DNA: TGTGCCAGCAGCTTCGGACTAACTAAAGAGACCCAGTACTTC; CDR3: CASSFGLTKETQYF
J: TRBJ1-1; V: TRBV5-1; D: -; size: -; DNA: TGCGCCAGCAGCGGCCATACGAACACTGAAGCTTTCTTT; CDR3: CASSGHTNTEAFF
J: TRBJ2-1; V: TRBV7-9; D: TRBD2; size: once; DNA: TGTGCCAGCAGCTCAAGGGGACTAGCGACCTACAATGAGCAGTTCTTC; CDR3: CASSSRGLATYNEQFF
J: TRBJ2-1; V: TRBV25-1; D: TRBD2; size: few; DNA: TGTGCCAGCAGTAGGCTAGCGGGAGTTGGGCTCTCCTACAATGAGCAGTTCTTC; CDR3: CASSRLAGVGLSYNEQFF
J: TRBJ2-5; V: TRBV5-4; D: -; size: -; DNA: TGTGCCAGCCATAATCGGGACCAAGAGACCCAGTACTTC; CDR3: CASHNRDQETQYF
J: TRBJ2-1; V: TRBV5-1; D: TRBD2; size: once; DNA: TGCGCCAGCAGCGAACTAGCGGGAAGGTACAATGAGCAGTTCTTC; CDR3: CASSELAGRYNEQFF
J: TRBJ2-3; V: TRBV28; D: -; size: few; DNA: TGTGCCAGCAGTAGACACGACAGCACAGATACGCAGTATTTT; CDR3: CASSRHDSTDTQYF
J: TRBJ2-2; V: TRBV29-1; D: TRBD2; size: few; DNA: TGCAGCGTTGGACTAGCTCACACCGGGGAGCTGTTTTTT; CDR3: CSVGLAHTGELFF
J: TRBJ1-1; V: TRBV7-9; D: TRBD1; size: -; DNA: TGTGCCAGCAGCTTTCAGGGGGCGCTCCTTGAAGCTTTCTTT; CDR3: CASSFQGALLEAFF